This T cell receptor beta chain was sequenced for a study of blood T cell repertoires in COVID-19. Study summary: Specimens from acute and convalescent COVID-19 originated in the United States, Italy and Spain.

V gave up 5 bases and J gave up 5 bases; unmatched junction bases: 10. The CDR3 has 15 residues. Looked up from germline, CDR1 is SGHVS and CDR2 is FNYEAQ. Patients from Seattle were sampled longitudinally, starting during active infection. This clone was detected once. Here immunoSEQ multiplex PCR was the method, and the copy in TCRdb shows in-frame clones only, minus some. Counted here are about 250,000 clones, roughly 86% occurring once; the ten biggest clones make up about 5.4%. The source of this sequence is a woman aged 80 or over with COVID-19, enrolled during active disease. The chain employs TRBV7-6 and TRBJ1-1, with 8 bases fitting TRBD1. The specimen was peripheral blood. The CDR3 loop reads CASSPNQGARTEAFF. CDR3 DNA sequence: TGTGCCAGCAGCCCCAATCAGGGGGCGCGAACTGAAGCTTTCTTT.